The 19 T cell receptor beta chains below were found in one sample sequenced in a study of T-cell reconstitution after alpha-beta-depleted transplantation in children. For TCRbeta, the library was prepared with unique molecular identifiers. One entry per CDR3 protein results from TCRdb running MiXCR on the PCR reads. This table has 380,000 or so distinct CDR3 sequences, roughly 15% appearing once. The material was PBMCs, obtained from the stem cell graft. These receptors came from a human donor who donated a stem cell graft to a child with Fanconi anemia.

The table lists this clonotype with a few counts. This rearrangement joins TRBV5-4 to TRBJ2-3; 9 positions agree with TRBD2. The germline CDR1 and CDR2 sequences are SGHNT and YYREEE (reference sequence). Germline trimming cut 0 bases from V and 2 bases from J; bases unmatched to any gene: 10. The CDR3 length is 18 residues. This chain's CDR3 is CASSLELGGGASTDTQYF. As DNA, the CDR3 is TGTGCCAGCAGCTTGGAATTAGGCGGGGGGGCTTCCACAGATACGCAGTATTTT. The variable domain in full, completed from reference TRBV5-4 and TRBJ2-3, reads ETGVTQSPTHLIKTRGQQVTLRCSSQSGHNTVSWYQQALGQGPQFIFQYYREEENGRGNFPPRFSGLQFPNYSSELNVNALELDDSALYLCASSLELGGGASTDTQYFGPGTRLTVL.

The rearrangement uses TRBV5-1 and TRBJ2-5; 10 bases match TRBD1. CDR3 length: 17 amino acids. With V trimmed by 4 bases and J by 4 bases, 13 bases remained unmatched. The V gene's germline CDR1 is SGHRS and CDR2 YFSETQ. The CDR3: CASSTSPGQGSGETQYF. CDR3 sequence (DNA): TGCGCCAGCAGCACATCCCCGGGACAGGGGAGCGGAGAGACCCAGTACTTC. Drawing the rest from reference TRBV5-1 and TRBJ2-5, the complete variable domain is KAGVTQTPRYLIKTRGQQVTLSCSPISGHRSVSWYQQTPGQGLQFLFEYFSETQRNKGNFPGRFSGRQFSNSRSEMNVSTLELGDSALYLCASSTSPGQGSGETQYFGPGTRLLVL.

The J gene is TRBJ2-5, the V gene TRBV13; no clear D gene. The CDR3 length is 12 residues. Trimming removed 5 bases at V and 5 bases at J, with 9 bases between. Germline lookup yields CDR1 PRHDT and CDR2 FYEKMQ (reference sequence). The CDR3 spells CASSASTETQYF. In nucleotides, the CDR3 is TGTGCCAGCAGCGCCAGTACGGAGACCCAGTACTTC.

This clonotype has only a few counts. This chain uses TRBV5-6 with TRBJ1-2; 7 bases align to TRBD1. J gave up 4 bases and V 4 bases, and 10 bases lay outside the gene matches. Per the germline V gene, CDR1 is SGHDT and CDR2 is YYEEEE. The CDR3 contains 15 residues. The CDR3 nucleotides read TGTGCCAGCAGCCCCTCGACAGGGACCCGCTATGGCTACACCTTC. Translation: CASSPSTGTRYGYTF.

This clonotype was counted a few times. V gene TRBV5-1 combines with J gene TRBJ1-1, with D possibly matching TRBD1 (6 bases). Germline V CDR1 and CDR2: SGHRS, YFSETQ. The V end was cut by 4 bases, the J end by 1 base, with 14 bases between. The CDR3 extends over 15 amino acids. CDR3 sequence (DNA): TGCGCCAGCAGCGGACTGACAGGAGGGAACACTGAAGCTTTCTTT. This translates into CASSGLTGGNTEAFF.

The chain employs TRBV10-2 and TRBJ2-3; 7 bases are shared with TRBD2. CDR1 and CDR2 (germline): WSHSY, SAAADI. The CDR3 has 15 amino acids. J lost 2 bases, V lost 4 bases, and 6 bases had no gene match. Here the CDR3 DNA reads TGCGCCAGCAGTGCTGCGGGACTACCCACAGATACGCAGTATTTT. This gives the protein CASSAAGLPTDTQYF.

The rearrangement links TRBV12-3 or TRBV12-4 to TRBJ2-5; 7 bases align to TRBD1. The CDR3 has 14 amino acids. Trimming removed 6 bases from V and 3 bases from J; junction bases left unmatched: 7. This CDR3 reads CASRSQGMEETQYF. In nucleotides, the CDR3 is TGTGCCAGCAGGTCACAGGGGATGGAAGAGACCCAGTACTTC.

This clonotype has a handful of counts. The rearrangement uses TRBV27 and TRBJ1-2; D uncertain. The germline V gene has CDR1 MNHEY and CDR2 SMNVEV (reference sequence). Trimming took 0 bases from V and 5 from J, leaving 10 bases between them. This CDR3 comprises 14 residues. CDR3 in DNA: TGTGCCAGCAGTTTATCGGGGTACGCGTATGGCTACACCTTC. Protein product: CASSLSGYAYGYTF.

Only a few counts were recorded for this clonotype. The chain couples TRBV20-1 to TRBJ2-2, with TRBD1 matching over 7 bases. V lost 5 bases to trimming and J lost 4 bases; unmatched junction nucleotides: 7. Germline CDR1 is DFQATT and CDR2 is SNEGSKA (reference sequence). CDR3 length: 14 residues. CDR3 nucleotide sequence: TGCAGTGCTGCCCTATCAGGGGGCACCGGGGAGCTGTTTTTT. It codes for CSAALSGGTGELFF.

As to this clonotype: A much larger clone differs by one base, so this may be a read error. The chain links TRBV12-3 or TRBV12-4 to TRBJ2-1, with D possibly being TRBD1 (6 bases). The CDR3 totals 19 residues. The CDR3 loop reads CAISLLEVSTGQFYNEQFF. DNA of the CDR3: TGTGCCATCAGTCTTCTGGAGGTATCGACAGGTCAATTCTACAATGAGCAGTTCTTC.

This clonotype was seen repeatedly, ten times or more. This chain links TRBV6-5 with TRBJ1-4; the D gene is possibly TRBD1 (5 bases). Trimming cost V 2 bases and J 7 bases, with 11 bases left between them. The CDR3 spans 14 residues. Germline lookup yields CDR1 MNHEY and CDR2 SVGAGI. For the CDR3, the DNA is TGTGCCAGCAGTTACGGCAGGGTTGGTGAAAAACTGTTTTTT. It codes for CASSYGRVGEKLFF.

V is TRBV29-1 and J is TRBJ2-1; a possible D gene is TRBD1 (6 bases). Looked up from germline, CDR1 is SQVTM and CDR2 is ANQGSEA. The V gene lost 8 bases and the J gene lost 5 bases, with 13 bases spanning the gap. CDR3 length equals 12 residues. CDR3 protein: CSPKWGHNEQFF. CDR3 coding DNA: TGCAGCCCTAAATGGGGGCACAATGAGCAGTTCTTC.

This clonotype was seen a few times. V is TRBV6-4 and J is TRBJ2-5; 8 nucleotides match TRBD1. V lost 4 bases to trimming and J lost 4 bases; unmatched junction nucleotides: 8. Germline-derived CDR1 and CDR2 are MRHNA and SNTAGT. The CDR3 totals 15 residues. The CDR3 nucleotides are TGTGCCAGCAGTGCCGGACAGGGAGAAGGAGAGACCCAGTACTTC. This codes for CASSAGQGEGETQYF.

The rearrangement joins TRBV11-1 to TRBJ2-2; D not certain. V dropped 5 bases and J dropped 1 base, with 20 bases sitting between them. The CDR3 has 18 residues. CDR1 SGHAT and CDR2 FQDESV come from the germline V gene (reference sequence). CDR3 region: CASSPTKGSGLNTGELFF. The CDR3 nucleotides are TGTGCCAGCAGCCCCACCAAAGGTTCGGGTCTGAACACCGGGGAGCTGTTTTTT.

This clonotype was picked up a small number of times. This chain links TRBV5-4 with TRBJ2-2; TRBD1 aligns across 10 bases. Losses at the gene ends were 3 bases for V and 4 bases for J; bases not matched to a gene: 12. CDR1 is SGHNT and CDR2 is YYREEE in the germline V gene (reference sequence). This CDR3 spans 18 amino acids. The chain's CDR3 is CASSSPHSGQGTTGELFF. The CDR3 nucleotides read TGTGCCAGCAGCTCCCCCCATTCGGGACAGGGGACCACCGGGGAGCTGTTTTTT.

The chain links TRBV20-1 to TRBJ2-3; D possibly corresponds to TRBD2 (6 bases). This CDR3 is 14 amino acids long. The germline CDR1 and CDR2 sequences are DFQATT and SNEGSKA (reference sequence). V shed 3 bases and J shed 1 base, with 11 bases lying between them. The CDR3 DNA reads as TGCAGTGCTAGTCCAAGCGGGCGCACAGATACGCAGTATTTT. Translating gives CSASPSGRTDTQYF.

The chain combines TRBV11-2 with TRBJ1-4; D uncertain. The CDR3 sequence is 13 residues long. CDR1 is SGHAT and CDR2 is FQNNGV in the germline V gene. V was cut by 5 bases and J by 8 bases, with 12 bases left in between. CDR3 bases: TGTGCCAGCAGCCAAATATTGGGGGAAAAACTGTTTTTT. Translated: CASSQILGEKLFF. Filled out from reference TRBV11-2 and TRBJ1-4, the complete variable domain reads EAGVAQSPRYKIIEKRQSVAFWCNPISGHATLYWYQQILGQGPKLLIQFQNNGVVDDSQLPKDRFSAERLKGVDSTLKIQPAKLEDSAVYLCASSQILGEKLFFGSGTQLSVL.

This chain joins TRBV5-1 and TRBJ2-2, with D perhaps matching TRBD1 or TRBD2 (5 bases each). The CDR3 has 16 amino acids. CDR1 is SGHRS and CDR2 is YFSETQ in the germline V gene. The V gene lost 3 bases and the J gene lost 1 base, with 13 bases spanning the gap. The CDR3 sequence: CASSSLPGRNTGELFF. In nucleotides, the CDR3 is TGCGCCAGCAGCTCTCTACCGGGACGGAACACCGGGGAGCTGTTTTTT.

The DNA of the CDR3 is TGCGCCAGCAGCTTGAAGTCAGGACGCACAGATACGCAGTATTTT. This codes for CASSLKSGRTDTQYF. This chain links TRBV5-1 with TRBJ2-3; D is unresolved. CDR1 and CDR2 (germline): SGHRS, YFSETQ. Trimming cost V 1 base and J 1 base, with 10 bases left between them. This CDR3 is built from 15 residues.